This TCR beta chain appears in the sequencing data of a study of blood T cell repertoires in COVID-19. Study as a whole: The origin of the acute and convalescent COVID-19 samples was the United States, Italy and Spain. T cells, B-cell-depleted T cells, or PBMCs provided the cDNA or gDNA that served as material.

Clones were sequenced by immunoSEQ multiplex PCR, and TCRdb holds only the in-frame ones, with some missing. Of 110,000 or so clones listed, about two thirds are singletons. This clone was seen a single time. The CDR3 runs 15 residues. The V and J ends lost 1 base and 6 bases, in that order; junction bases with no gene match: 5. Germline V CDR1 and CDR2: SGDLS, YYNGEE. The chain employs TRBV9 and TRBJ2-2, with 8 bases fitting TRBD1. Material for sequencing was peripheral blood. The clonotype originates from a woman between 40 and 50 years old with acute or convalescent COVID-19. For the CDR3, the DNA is TGTGCCAGCAGCGTACTTCAGGGGGCCTCCGGGGAGCTGTTTTTT. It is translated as CASSVLQGASGELFF.